One and the same sample provided the 21 T cell receptor beta chains below, sequenced in a study of molecular identifiers for immune sequencing clone quantification. MiXCR was run by TCRdb on the PCR reads, yielding one entry per CDR3 protein. The repertoire consists of approximately 59,000 distinct CDR3 sequences, with approximately 17% occurring once and the leading ten covering roughly 1.5%. Sample: naive CD8+ T cells from blood, with Jurkat cell RNA spiked in. Stated subset: FACS-sorted CD8+CD4-CCR7+CD45RA+ naive T cells. These receptors originate from a human donor in good health. Some libraries in this study had Jurkat cell RNA spiked in.

Many counts were recorded for this clonotype. The chain carries TRBV7-9 and TRBJ2-7, with 7 bases lining up with TRBD1. Trimming removed 5 bases from V and 3 bases from J; junction bases left unmatched: 7. This CDR3 contains 14 residues. Germline V lookup: CDR1 SEHNR, CDR2 FQNEAQ (reference sequence). The CDR3 spells CASSPRTGGYEQYF. CDR3 nucleotides: TGTGCCAGCAGCCCCAGGACAGGAGGCTACGAGCAGTACTTC.

This clonotype was counted ten times or more. The chain couples TRBV4-1 to TRBJ2-7; tentatively, D is TRBD2 (6 bases). Germline V gene sequence: CDR1 MGHRA, CDR2 YSYEKL. V lost 1 base, J lost 5 bases, and 18 bases lay in between. The CDR3 consists of 16 residues. CDR3 sequence (DNA): TGCGCCAGCAGCCAAGCGGAAACTGGAGGGTGGGACGAGCAGTACTTC. Encoded protein: CASSQAETGGWDEQYF.

This clonotype has a handful of counts. The rearrangement joins TRBV11-2 to TRBJ2-2; 10 bases fit TRBD1. This CDR3 comprises 18 residues. Germline V gene sequence: CDR1 SGHAT, CDR2 FQNNGV. With 1 base clipped from V and 0 bases from J, the junction kept 5 bases outside the gene matches. The CDR3 protein is CASSLVLGQGSNTGELFF. The DNA for the CDR3 is TGTGCCAGCAGCTTAGTACTGGGACAGGGGTCGAACACCGGGGAGCTGTTTTTT.

This clonotype was seen many times. The chain is built from TRBV27 and TRBJ2-7, with 8 bases aligning to TRBD2. The V gene end was trimmed by 1 base and the J gene end by 2 bases; junction bases not matched to a gene: 4. Looked up from germline, CDR1 is MNHEY and CDR2 is SMNVEV (reference sequence). This CDR3 has 15 amino acids. CDR3 residues: CASSLWGSGTYEQYF. The CDR3 DNA is TGTGCCAGCAGTTTATGGGGTAGCGGGACCTACGAGCAGTACTTC.

The gene calls are TRBV5-6 and TRBJ1-1, with 7 nucleotides matching TRBD1. Germline assignment: CDR1 SGHDT and CDR2 YYEEEE. The CDR3 spans 14 residues. J lost 5 bases, V lost 0 bases, and 4 bases had no gene match. In DNA, the CDR3 is TGTGCCAGCAGCTTGGGAGGGGGCTTAACTGAAGCTTTCTTT. Protein product: CASSLGGGLTEAFF. Looking up the rest from reference TRBV5-6 and TRBJ1-1 gives the full variable domain: DAGVTQSPTHLIKTRGQQVTLRCSPKSGHDTVSWYQQALGQGPQFIFQYYEEEERQRGNFPDRFSGHQFPNYSSELNVNALLLGDSALYLCASSLGGGLTEAFFGQGTRLTVV.

This clonotype was seen at least ten times. This chain connects TRBV27 to TRBJ2-3, with D perhaps given as TRBD1 or TRBD2 (5 bases each). This CDR3 is built from 19 residues. V was trimmed by 6 bases and J by 0 bases, leaving 25 bases between them. The germline V gene has CDR1 MNHEY and CDR2 SMNVEV (reference sequence). The CDR3 loop is CASRPGRLGVGASTDTQYF. CDR3 in DNA: TGTGCCAGCAGACCGGGGCGCCTCGGGGTCGGTGCTAGCACAGATACGCAGTATTTT.

This clonotype was counted between two and nine times. The rearrangement links TRBV12-3 or TRBV12-4 to TRBJ2-7, with D perhaps matching TRBD1 (6 bases). This CDR3 comprises 14 residues. Trimming shortened V by 0 bases and J by 3 bases, and 9 bases separated the two germline ends. The CDR3 DNA reads as TGTGCCAGCAGTTTAGCGAACAGGGACTACGAGCAGTACTTC. This translates into CASSLANRDYEQYF.

This clonotype was observed at least ten times. The chain has TRBV28 and TRBJ2-5; D might be TRBD1 (6 bases). CDR1 MDHEN and CDR2 SYDVKM come from the germline V gene. CDR3 length: 14 residues. V lost 0 bases to trimming and J lost 2 bases, with 7 bases between them. The CDR3 loop reads CASSLWDRQETQYF. The CDR3 DNA reads as TGTGCCAGCAGTTTATGGGACAGACAAGAGACCCAGTACTTC.

Ten or more counts support this clonotype. The chain recombines TRBV7-9 with TRBJ2-2; D perhaps matches TRBD2 (5 bases). Germline assignment: CDR1 SEHNR and CDR2 FQNEAQ (reference sequence). This CDR3 spans 15 amino acids. The V and J ends lost 5 bases and 6 bases respectively, with 16 bases between them. CDR3 DNA sequence: TGTGCCAGCAGCCTCGAGATACGGGGATCCGGGGAGCTGTTTTTT. Protein: CASSLEIRGSGELFF. The variable domain in full, completed from reference TRBV7-9 and TRBJ2-2, reads DTGVSQNPRHKITKRGQNVTFRCDPISEHNRLYWYRQTLGQGPEFLTYFQNEAQLEKSRLLSDRFSAERPKGSFSTLEIQRTEQGDSAMYLCASSLEIRGSGELFFGEGSRLTVL.

This clonotype was seen more than once but under ten times. The rearrangement joins TRBV28 to TRBJ1-2, with 10 nucleotides matching TRBD1. Germline CDR1 MDHEN, CDR2 SYDVKM. The length of the CDR3 is 14 residues. The V and J ends lost 1 base and 6 bases, in that order; junction bases with no gene match: 2. The CDR3 DNA sequence: TGTGCCAGCAGTTTATTGGGACAGGGGAATGGCTACACCTTC. Amino acid sequence: CASSLLGQGNGYTF.

To note about this clonotype: Since a much larger clone is just one base distant, this may be a read error. The DNA for the CDR3 is TGTGCCAGAAGCCCCGACGGGGATTTATTTACAGATACGCAGTATTTT. Amino acid sequence: CARSPDGDLFTDTQYF. The chain uses TRBV5-3 and TRBJ2-3; D possibly corresponds to TRBD2 (5 bases). TRBV5-3 is designated an ORF whose function remains uncertain. The CDR3 totals 16 residues. V was cut by 4 bases and J by 3 bases, with 18 bases left in between.

This chain connects TRBV20-1 to TRBJ2-7; D possibly corresponds to TRBD2 (6 bases). Between the trimmed V and J ends, which lost 1 base and 3 bases, there was a span of 19 bases. Germline V gene data show CDR1 as DFQATT and CDR2 as SNEGSKA (reference sequence). This CDR3 contains 16 residues. The CDR3 sequence is CSARASLSGVYYEQYF. CDR3 DNA sequence: TGCAGTGCTAGAGCGTCCCTATCGGGAGTATACTACGAGCAGTACTTC.

This clonotype was counted at least ten times. The V and J genes are TRBV4-1 and TRBJ1-5, with 8 bases aligning to TRBD1. Trimming cost V 0 bases and J 0 bases; bases outside gene matches: 7. The CDR3 covers 18 residues. CDR1 is MGHRA and CDR2 is YSYEKL in the germline V gene. CDR3 protein: CASSQEGGTGFSNQPQHF. CDR3 coding DNA: TGCGCCAGCAGCCAAGAAGGCGGGACAGGTTTTAGCAATCAGCCCCAGCATTTT.

This clonotype was observed at least ten times. The V and J genes are TRBV20-1 and TRBJ2-3; D call uncertain. From germline, CDR1 is DFQATT and CDR2 SNEGSKA (reference sequence). V lost 0 bases to trimming and J lost 3 bases, with 13 bases between them. This CDR3 region has 15 residues. The CDR3 is CSARDGGFGTDTQYF. The CDR3 bases are TGCAGTGCTAGAGATGGCGGATTCGGTACAGATACGCAGTATTTT.

About this clonotype: Given a much more abundant clone one base away, this may be a read error. The chain uses TRBV20-1 and TRBJ2-7; 7 bases are shared with TRBD1. Germline V gene data show CDR1 as DFQATT and CDR2 as SNEGSKA (reference sequence). The length of the CDR3 is 16 residues. DNA of the CDR3: TGCAGTGCTGGAGATGTGGATGGGACAGTTTACTACGAGCAGTACTTC. It yields the protein CSAGDVDGTVYYEQYF.

This clonotype was seen ten or more times. CDR3 sequence: CASRTLGPTGGRYHTGELFF. CDR3 coding DNA: TGTGCCAGCAGAACCTTAGGCCCAACGGGCGGGAGGTATCACACCGGGGAGCTGTTTTTT. The rearrangement joins TRBV11-2 to TRBJ2-2; 8 bases agree with TRBD2. The germline CDR1 and CDR2 sequences are SGHAT and FQNNGV. V was clipped by 6 bases and J by 3 bases; unmatched bases: 21. The CDR3 loop spans 20 amino acids.

A note on this clonotype: A much larger clone lies a single base off, so this may be a read error. Because the CDR3 is missing its conserved closing phenylalanine or tryptophan, this is likely a read error. In DNA form, the CDR3 reads TGTGCCAGCAGTCCAACCCCCGCTAACTATGGCTACACCCTC. Its protein product is CASSPTPANYGYTL. V is TRBV27 and J is TRBJ1-2; D gene unclear. The germline gives CDR1 MNHEY, CDR2 SMNVEV (reference sequence). CDR3 length: 14 residues. Between the trimmed V and J ends, which lost 5 bases and 0 bases, there was a span of 10 bases.

This clonotype was detected many times. V gene TRBV25-1 combines with J gene TRBJ2-7; possible D gene TRBD2, 6 bases. V was shortened by 4 bases and J by 3 bases, with 16 bases between the two germline ends. This CDR3 has 15 amino acids. Germline CDR1 reads MGHDK; CDR2 reads SYGVNS. The CDR3 region is CASSASAIADYEQYF. CDR3 nucleotides: TGTGCCAGCAGTGCGTCAGCTATAGCGGACTACGAGCAGTACTTC.

There are many counts of this clonotype. The J gene is TRBJ1-5, the V gene TRBV7-9, with a tentative D call TRBD1 (6 bases). The CDR3 covers 15 residues. Looked up from germline, CDR1 is SEHNR and CDR2 is FQNEAQ (reference sequence). V dropped 1 base and J dropped 4 bases, with 11 bases sitting between them. CDR3 sequence (DNA): TGTGCCAGCAGCTTAGGCGGGCAGGGGAATCAGCCCCAGCATTTT. Encoded protein: CASSLGGQGNQPQHF.

This clonotype was detected many times. The chain employs TRBV24-1 and TRBJ2-7; D ambiguous. This CDR3 has 14 amino acids. Deletions cut 5 bases from V and 7 bases from J, with 17 bases between. Looked up from germline, CDR1 is KGHDR and CDR2 is SFDVKD. The DNA of the CDR3 is TGTGCCACCAGTGTCGGGCCAGGCCCGTGGGAGCAGTACTTC. Amino acids: CATSVGPGPWEQYF.

In this sample, this clonotype turned up a few times. This may be a read error, as it is one base from a much larger clone. V gene TRBV6-2 or TRBV6-3 combines with J gene TRBJ2-7; 7 bases line up with TRBD2. The CDR3 spans 15 residues. V shed 5 bases and J 5 bases; nucleotides not matched to a gene: 12. Germline CDR1 and CDR2: MNHEY and SVGEGT. The CDR3 bases are TGTGCCAGCAGTCCGACCCAAACTAGCGTGGACGAGCAGTACTTC. Translated, it gives CASSPTQTSVDEQYF.